The clone carrying this T cell receptor (beta chain) was recorded many times. The antigen remains unidentified. The CDR3 consists of 13 residues. V lost 5 bases, J lost 1 base, and 8 bases lay in between. CDR1 is MGHDK, CDR2 SYGVNS, per germline. The data were taken from a study of identical twins. Whole-study findings and limits: Analyses of zero insertions could be partly confounded by invariant MAIT and iNKT cells.

Unique molecular identifiers were present on the cDNA, and a universal primer site came from template switching. TCRdb re-called the 5' RACE reads with MiXCR, one entry per CDR3 protein. The data show hundreds of thousands of distinct CDR3 sequences, with 7% seen just once and roughly 3.6% held by the top ten. In addition, the sample was reused for a study of yellow fever vaccine responses in identical twins.

This rearrangement joins TRBV25-1 to TRBJ1-1; D gene uncertain. What was sequenced was memory (CD45RO+) T cells sorted from blood. The TCR sequence derives from a woman between 18 and 29 years old in good health. CDR3 nucleotides: TGTGCCAGCAGTTTACAATCGAACACTGAAGCTTTCTTT. Amino acids: CASSLQSNTEAFF.